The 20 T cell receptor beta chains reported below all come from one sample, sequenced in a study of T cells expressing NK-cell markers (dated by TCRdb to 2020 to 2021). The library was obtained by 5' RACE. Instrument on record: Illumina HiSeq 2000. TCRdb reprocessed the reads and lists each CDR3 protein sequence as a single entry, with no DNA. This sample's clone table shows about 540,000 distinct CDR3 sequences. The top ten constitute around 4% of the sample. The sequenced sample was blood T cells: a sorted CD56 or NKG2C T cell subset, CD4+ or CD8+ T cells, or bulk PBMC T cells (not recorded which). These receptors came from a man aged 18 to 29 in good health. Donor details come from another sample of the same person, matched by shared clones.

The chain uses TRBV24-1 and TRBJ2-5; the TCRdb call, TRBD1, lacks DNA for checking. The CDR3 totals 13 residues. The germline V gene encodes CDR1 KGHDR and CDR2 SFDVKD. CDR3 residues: CATMDRAQETQYF.

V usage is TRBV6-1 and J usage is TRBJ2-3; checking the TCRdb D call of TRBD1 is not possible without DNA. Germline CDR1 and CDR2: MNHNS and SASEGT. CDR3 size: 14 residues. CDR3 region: CATPFPGDVNTQYF.

The CDR3 region is CSGVKTGVETQYF. The chain carries TRBV29-1 and TRBJ2-5; with no DNA, the TCRdb D assignment of TRBD1 cannot be verified. Per the germline V gene, CDR1 is SQVTM and CDR2 is ANQGSEA. The length of the CDR3 is 13 residues.

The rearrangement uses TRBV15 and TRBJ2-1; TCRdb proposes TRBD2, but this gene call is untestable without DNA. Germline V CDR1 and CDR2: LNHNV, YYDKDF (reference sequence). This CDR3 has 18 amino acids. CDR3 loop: CATSRVGAAGGVVNEQFF.

The CDR3: CASSSGGAGSTDTQYF. The rearrangement links TRBV5-1 to TRBJ2-3; TCRdb outputs TRBD1, but without DNA this stays unchecked. CDR3 length: 16 residues. The germline CDR1 and CDR2 sequences are SGHRS and YFSETQ.

The CDR3 loop reads CSADLLAEGPQETQYF. This chain uses TRBV20-1 with TRBJ2-5; the TRBD2 assignment by TCRdb is unverifiable without DNA. This CDR3 has 16 amino acids. The germline CDR1 and CDR2 sequences are DFQATT and SNEGSKA (reference sequence).

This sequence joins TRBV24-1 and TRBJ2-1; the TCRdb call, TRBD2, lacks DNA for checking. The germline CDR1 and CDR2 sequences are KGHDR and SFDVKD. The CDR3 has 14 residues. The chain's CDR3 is CATSDPGTNGGQFF.

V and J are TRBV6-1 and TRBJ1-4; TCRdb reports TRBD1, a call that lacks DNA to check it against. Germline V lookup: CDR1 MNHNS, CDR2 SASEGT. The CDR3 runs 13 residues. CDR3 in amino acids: CASRGVLNEKLFF.

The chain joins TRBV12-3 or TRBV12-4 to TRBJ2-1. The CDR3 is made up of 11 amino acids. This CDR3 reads CASSASNEQFF.

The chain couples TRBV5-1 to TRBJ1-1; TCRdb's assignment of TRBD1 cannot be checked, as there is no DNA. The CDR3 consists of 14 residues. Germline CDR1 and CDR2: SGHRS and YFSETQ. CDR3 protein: CASSDHRVNTEAFF.

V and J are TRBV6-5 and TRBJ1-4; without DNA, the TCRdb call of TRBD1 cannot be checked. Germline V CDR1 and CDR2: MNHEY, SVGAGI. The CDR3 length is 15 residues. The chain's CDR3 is CASSYFSGIGEKLFF.

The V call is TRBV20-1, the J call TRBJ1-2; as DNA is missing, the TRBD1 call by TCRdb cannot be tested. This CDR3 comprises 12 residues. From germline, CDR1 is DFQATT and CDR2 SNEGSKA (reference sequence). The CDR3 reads CSARFRGGGYTF.

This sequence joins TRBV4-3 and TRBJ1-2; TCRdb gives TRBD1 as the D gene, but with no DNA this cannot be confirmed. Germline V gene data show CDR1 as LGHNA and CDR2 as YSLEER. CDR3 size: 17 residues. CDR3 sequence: CASSQDFWDTSNYGYTF.

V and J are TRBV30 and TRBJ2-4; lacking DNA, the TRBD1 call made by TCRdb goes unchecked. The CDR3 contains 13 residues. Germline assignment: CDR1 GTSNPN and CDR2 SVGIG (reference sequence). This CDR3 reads CAWTTVAKNIQYF.

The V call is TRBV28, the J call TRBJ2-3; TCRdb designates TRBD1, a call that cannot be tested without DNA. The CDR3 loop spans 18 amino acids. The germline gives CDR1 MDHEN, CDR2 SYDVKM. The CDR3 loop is CASSSRSSGTGFTDTQYF.

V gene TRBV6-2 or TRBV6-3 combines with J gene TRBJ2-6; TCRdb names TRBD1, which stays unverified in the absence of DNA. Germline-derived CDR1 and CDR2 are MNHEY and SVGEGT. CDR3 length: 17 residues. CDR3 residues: CASSYVQGASGANVLTF.

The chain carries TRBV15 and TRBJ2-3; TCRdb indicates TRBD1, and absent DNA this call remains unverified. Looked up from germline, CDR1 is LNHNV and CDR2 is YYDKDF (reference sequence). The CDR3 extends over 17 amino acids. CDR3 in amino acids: CATSPQWAGAPGDTQYF.

CDR3 in amino acids: CSVAGTGGYEQYF. The J gene is TRBJ2-7, the V gene TRBV29-1; TCRdb's assignment of TRBD1 cannot be checked, as there is no DNA. The V gene's germline CDR1 is SQVTM and CDR2 ANQGSEA. This CDR3 is built from 13 residues.

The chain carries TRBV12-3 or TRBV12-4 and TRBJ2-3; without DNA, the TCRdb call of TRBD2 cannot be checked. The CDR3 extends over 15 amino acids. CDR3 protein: CASRGAGGITDTQYF.

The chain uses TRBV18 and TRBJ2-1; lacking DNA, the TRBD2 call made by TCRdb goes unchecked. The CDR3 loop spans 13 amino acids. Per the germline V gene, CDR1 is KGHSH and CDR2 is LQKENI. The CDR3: CASSPRGIAEQFF.